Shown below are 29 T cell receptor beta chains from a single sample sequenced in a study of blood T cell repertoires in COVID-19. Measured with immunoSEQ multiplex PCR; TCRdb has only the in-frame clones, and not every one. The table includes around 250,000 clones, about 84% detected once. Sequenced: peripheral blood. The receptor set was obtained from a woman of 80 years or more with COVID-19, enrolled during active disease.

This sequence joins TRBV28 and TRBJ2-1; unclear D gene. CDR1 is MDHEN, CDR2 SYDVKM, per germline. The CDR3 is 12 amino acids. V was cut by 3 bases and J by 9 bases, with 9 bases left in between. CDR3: CASSFRRTEQFF. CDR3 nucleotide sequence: TGTGCCAGCAGTTTTCGGAGAACTGAGCAGTTCTTC.

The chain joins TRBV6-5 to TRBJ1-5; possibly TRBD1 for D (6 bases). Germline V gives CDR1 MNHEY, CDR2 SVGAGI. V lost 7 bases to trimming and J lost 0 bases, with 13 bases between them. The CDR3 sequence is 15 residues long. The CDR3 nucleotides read TGTGCCAGCAACGTAGTACAGGGTAGCAATCAGCCCCAGCATTTT. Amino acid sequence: CASNVVQGSNQPQHF.

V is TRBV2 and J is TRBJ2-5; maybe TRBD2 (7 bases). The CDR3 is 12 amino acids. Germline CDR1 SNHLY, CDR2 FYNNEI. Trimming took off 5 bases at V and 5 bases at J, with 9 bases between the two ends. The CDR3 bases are TGTGCCAGCAGTAAGGGGGGGGAGACCCAGTACTTC. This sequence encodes CASSKGGETQYF.

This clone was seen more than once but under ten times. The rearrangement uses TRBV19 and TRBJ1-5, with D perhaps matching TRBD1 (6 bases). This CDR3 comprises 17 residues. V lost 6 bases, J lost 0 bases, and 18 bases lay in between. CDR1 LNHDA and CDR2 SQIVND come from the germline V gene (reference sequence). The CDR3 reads CASRGGGWDVSNQPQHF. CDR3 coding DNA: TGTGCCAGTAGAGGGGGGGGCTGGGACGTTAGCAATCAGCCCCAGCATTTT.

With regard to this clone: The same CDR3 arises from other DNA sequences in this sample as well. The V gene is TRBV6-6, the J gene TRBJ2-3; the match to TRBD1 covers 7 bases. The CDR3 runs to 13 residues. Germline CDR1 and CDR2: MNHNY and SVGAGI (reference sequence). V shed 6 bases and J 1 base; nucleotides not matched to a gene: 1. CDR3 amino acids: CASRTGGTDTQYF. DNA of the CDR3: TGTGCCAGCAGAACAGGGGGCACAGATACGCAGTATTTT.

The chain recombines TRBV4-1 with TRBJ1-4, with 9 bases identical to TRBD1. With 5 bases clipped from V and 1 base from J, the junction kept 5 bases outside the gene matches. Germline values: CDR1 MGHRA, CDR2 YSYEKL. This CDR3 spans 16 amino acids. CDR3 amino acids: CASSATGGETNEKLFF. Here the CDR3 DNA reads TGCGCCAGCAGCGCTACAGGGGGCGAAACTAATGAAAAACTGTTTTTT.

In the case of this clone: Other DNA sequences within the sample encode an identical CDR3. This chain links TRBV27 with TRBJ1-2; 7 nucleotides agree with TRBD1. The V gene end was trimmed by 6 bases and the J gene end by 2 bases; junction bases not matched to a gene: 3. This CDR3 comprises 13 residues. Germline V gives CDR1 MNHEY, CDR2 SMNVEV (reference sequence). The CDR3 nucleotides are TGTGCCAGCAGCGGGACAGCCAACTATGGCTACACCTTC. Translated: CASSGTANYGYTF.

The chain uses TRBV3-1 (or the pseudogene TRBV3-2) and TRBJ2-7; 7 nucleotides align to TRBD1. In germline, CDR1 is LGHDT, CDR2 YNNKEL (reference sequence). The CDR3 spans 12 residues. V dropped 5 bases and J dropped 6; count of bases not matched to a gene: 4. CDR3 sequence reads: CASSTGVGEQYV. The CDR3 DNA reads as TGTGCCAGCAGCACAGGGGTTGGCGAGCAGTACGTC.

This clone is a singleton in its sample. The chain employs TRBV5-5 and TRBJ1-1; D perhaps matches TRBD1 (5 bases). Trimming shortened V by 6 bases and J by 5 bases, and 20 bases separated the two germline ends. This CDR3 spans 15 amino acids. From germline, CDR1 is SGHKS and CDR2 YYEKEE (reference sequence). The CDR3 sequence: CASTLRIGVGTEAFF. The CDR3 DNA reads TGTGCCAGCACCCTACGCATAGGGGTGGGAACTGAAGCTTTCTTT.

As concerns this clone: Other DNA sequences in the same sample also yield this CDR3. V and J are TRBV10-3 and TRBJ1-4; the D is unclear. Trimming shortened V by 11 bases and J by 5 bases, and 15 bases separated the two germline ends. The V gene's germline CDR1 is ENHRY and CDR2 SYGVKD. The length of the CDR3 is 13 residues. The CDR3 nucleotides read TGTGCCGCGGGCTCGGGTCAAAATGAAAAACTGTTTTTT. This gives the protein CAAGSGQNEKLFF.

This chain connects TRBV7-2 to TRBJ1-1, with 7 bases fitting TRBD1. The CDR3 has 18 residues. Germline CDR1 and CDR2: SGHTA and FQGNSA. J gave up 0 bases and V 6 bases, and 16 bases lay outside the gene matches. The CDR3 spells CASSHWDSPHQLNTEAFF. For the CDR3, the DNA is TGTGCCAGCAGTCATTGGGACAGCCCCCATCAGTTGAACACTGAAGCTTTCTTT.

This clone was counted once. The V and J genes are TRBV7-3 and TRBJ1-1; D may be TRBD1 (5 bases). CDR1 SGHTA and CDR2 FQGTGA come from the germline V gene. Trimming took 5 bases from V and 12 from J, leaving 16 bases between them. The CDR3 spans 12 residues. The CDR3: CASSPQAGSTFF. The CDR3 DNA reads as TGTGCCAGCAGCCCCCAGGCAGGGTCGACTTTCTTT.

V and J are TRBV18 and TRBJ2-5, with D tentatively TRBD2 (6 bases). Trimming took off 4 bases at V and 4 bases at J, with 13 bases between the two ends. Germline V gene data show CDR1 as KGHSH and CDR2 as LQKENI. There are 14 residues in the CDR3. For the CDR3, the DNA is TGTGCCAGCTCACGTCAAGCCGGGAGAGAGACCCAGTACTTC. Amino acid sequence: CASSRQAGRETQYF.

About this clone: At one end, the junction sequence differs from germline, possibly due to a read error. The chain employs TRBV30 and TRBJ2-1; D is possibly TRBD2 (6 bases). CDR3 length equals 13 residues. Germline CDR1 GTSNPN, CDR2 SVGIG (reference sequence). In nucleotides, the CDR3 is TGTGCCTGGGGAACCGTTTCGGGGGTGCCGCTGGTCTTC. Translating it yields CAWGTVSGVPLVF.

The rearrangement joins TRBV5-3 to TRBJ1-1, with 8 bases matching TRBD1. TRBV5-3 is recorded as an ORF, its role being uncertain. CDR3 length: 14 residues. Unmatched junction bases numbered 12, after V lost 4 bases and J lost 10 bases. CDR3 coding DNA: TGTGCCAGAAGCCCAACAGGGGGGCCCTCCGGAGCTTTCTTT. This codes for CARSPTGGPSGAFF.

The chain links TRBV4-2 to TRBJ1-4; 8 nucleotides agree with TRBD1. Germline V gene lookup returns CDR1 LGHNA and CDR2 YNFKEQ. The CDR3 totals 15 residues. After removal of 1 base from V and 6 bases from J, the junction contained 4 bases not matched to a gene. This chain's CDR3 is CASSQGQGRDEKLFF. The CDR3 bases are TGTGCCAGCAGCCAAGGACAGGGGAGAGATGAAAAACTGTTTTTT.

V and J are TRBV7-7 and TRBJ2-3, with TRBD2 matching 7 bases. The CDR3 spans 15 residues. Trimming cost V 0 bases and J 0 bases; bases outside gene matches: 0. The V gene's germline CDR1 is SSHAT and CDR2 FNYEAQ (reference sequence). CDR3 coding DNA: TGTGCCAGCAGCTTAGCGGGGGGGAGCACAGATACGCAGTATTTT. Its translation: CASSLAGGSTDTQYF.

Here the CDR3 reads CASSREPSSASSTDTQYF. The CDR3 coding sequence is TGCGCCAGCAGCCGGGAACCCTCTAGCGCCTCTAGCACAGATACGCAGTATTTT. The genes are TRBV5-1 and TRBJ2-3; TRBD2 might be the D (6 bases). The CDR3 length is 18 residues. V shed 4 bases and J shed 0 bases, with 21 bases lying between them. Germline loops: CDR1 SGHRS, CDR2 YFSETQ.

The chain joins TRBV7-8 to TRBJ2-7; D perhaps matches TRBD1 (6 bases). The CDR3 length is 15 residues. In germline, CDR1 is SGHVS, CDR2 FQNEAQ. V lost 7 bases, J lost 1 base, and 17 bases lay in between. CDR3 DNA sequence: TGTGCCAGCATCGACGGGCCAGGGGCATCCTACGAGCAGTACTTC. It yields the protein CASIDGPGASYEQYF.

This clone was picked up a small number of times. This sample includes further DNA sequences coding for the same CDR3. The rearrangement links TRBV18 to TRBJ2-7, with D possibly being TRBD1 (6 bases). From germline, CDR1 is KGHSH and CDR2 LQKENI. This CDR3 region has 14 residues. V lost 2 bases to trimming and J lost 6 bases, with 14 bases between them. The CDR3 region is CASSPSQGEGEQYV. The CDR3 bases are TGTGCCAGCTCACCATCACAGGGTGAAGGCGAGCAGTACGTC.

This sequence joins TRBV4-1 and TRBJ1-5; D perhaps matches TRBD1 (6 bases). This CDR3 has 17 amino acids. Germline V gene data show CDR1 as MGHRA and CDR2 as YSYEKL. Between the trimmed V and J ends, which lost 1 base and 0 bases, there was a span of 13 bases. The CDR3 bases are TGCGCCAGCAGCCAAGGACGGGGGGCTTTTAGCAATCAGCCCCAGCATTTT. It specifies CASSQGRGAFSNQPQHF.

The CDR3 region is CASSSGGAGAGELFF. In nucleotides, the CDR3 is TGTGCCAGCAGTTCAGGGGGCGCGGGGGCCGGGGAGCTGTTTTTT. J is TRBJ2-2 and V is TRBV6-5; tentative D call: TRBD1 (8 bases). Deletions cut 4 bases from V and 6 bases from J, with 15 bases between. There are 15 residues in the CDR3. Germline lookup yields CDR1 MNHEY and CDR2 SVGAGI.

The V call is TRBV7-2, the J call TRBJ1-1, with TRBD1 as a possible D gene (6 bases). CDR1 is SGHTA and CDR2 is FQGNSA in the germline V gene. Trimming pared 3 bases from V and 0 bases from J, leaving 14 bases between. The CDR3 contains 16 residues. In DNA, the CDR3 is TGTGCCAGCAGCTTGTCACAGGGCAGGGTGAACACTGAAGCTTTCTTT. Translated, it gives CASSLSQGRVNTEAFF. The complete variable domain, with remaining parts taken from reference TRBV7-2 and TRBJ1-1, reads GAGVSQSPSNKVTEKGKDVELRCDPISGHTALYWYRQSLGQGLEFLIYFQGNSAPDKSGLPSDRFSAERTGGSVSTLTIQRTQQEDSAVYLCASSLSQGRVNTEAFFGQGTRLTVV.

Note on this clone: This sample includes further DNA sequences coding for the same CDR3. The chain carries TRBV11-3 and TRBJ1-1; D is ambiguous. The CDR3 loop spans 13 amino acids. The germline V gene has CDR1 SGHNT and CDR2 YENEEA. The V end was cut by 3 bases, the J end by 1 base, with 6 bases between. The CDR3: CASSLGENTEAFF. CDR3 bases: TGTGCCAGCAGCTTGGGAGAGAACACTGAAGCTTTCTTT.

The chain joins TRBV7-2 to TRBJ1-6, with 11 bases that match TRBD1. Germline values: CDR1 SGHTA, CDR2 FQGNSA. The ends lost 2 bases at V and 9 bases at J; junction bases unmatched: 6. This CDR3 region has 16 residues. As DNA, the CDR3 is TGTGCCAGCAGCTTATTCGGACAGGGGGCGGGTTCACCCCTCCACTTT. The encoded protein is CASSLFGQGAGSPLHF.

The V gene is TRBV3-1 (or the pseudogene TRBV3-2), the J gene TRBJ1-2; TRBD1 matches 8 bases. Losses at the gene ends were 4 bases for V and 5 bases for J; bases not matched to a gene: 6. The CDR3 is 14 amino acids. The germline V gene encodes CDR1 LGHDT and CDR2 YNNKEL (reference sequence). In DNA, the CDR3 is TGTGCCAGCAGCCCCCCAGGGGGCTGGTATGGCTACACCTTC. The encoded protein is CASSPPGGWYGYTF.

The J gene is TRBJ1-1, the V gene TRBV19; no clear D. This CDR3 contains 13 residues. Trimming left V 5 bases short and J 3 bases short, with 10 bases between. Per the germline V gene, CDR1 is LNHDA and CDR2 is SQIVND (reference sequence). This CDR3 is CASSLTRDTEAFF. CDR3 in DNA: TGTGCCAGTAGTTTGACGAGGGACACTGAAGCTTTCTTT.

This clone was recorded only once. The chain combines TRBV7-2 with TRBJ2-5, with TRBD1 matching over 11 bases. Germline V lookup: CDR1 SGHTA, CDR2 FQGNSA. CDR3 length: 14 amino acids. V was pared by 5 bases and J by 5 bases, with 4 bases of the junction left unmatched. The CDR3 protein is CASSGQGAWETQYF. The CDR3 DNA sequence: TGTGCCAGCAGCGGACAGGGGGCTTGGGAGACCCAGTACTTC.

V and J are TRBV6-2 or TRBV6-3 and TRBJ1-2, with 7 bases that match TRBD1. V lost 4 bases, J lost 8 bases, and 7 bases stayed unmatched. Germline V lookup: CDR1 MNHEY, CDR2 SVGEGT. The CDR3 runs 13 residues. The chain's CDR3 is CASSSRQGWGYTF. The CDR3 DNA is TGTGCCAGCAGTTCACGACAGGGTTGGGGCTACACCTTC.